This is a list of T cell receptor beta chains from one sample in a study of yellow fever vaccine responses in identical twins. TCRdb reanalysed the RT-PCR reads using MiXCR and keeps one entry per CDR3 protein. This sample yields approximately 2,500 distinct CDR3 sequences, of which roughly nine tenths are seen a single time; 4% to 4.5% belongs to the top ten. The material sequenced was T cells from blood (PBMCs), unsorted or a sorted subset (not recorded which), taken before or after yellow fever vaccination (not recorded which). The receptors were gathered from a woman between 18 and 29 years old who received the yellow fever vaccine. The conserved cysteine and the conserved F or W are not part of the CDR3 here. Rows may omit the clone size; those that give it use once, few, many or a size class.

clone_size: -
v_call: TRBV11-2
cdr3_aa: ASSSRWAGGHSPLH

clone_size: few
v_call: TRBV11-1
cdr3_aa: ASSFLAEPSTDTQY

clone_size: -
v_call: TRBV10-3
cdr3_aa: AISRSVGTGTNTGELF

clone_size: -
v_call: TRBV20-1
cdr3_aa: SARGRTVHYEQY

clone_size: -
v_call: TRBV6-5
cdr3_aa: ASSYGAGGPYNEQF

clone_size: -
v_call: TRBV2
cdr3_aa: ASSEALPGAEQPQH

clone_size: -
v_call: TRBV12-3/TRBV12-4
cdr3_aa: ASSSLGDRVNSPLH

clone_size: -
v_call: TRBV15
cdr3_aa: ATSRDLQGPTDTQY

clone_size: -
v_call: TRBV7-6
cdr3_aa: ASSPGHLSGANVLT

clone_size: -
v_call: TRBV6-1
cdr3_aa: ASSASSGGFYEQY

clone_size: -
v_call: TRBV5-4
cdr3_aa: ASSLAPSVDTQY

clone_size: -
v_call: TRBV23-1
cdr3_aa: ASSQPTEIGFCEQY

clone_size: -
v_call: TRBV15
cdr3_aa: ATRPRGEGPDTQY

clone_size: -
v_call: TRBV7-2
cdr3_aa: ASSPGTVEQY

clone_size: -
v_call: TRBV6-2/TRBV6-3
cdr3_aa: ASSYGRMNTEAF

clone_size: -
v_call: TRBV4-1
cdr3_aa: ASSQGMGNEKLF

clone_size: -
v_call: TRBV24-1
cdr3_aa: ATSGQFDGANVLT

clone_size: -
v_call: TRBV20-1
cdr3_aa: SALGLAGLSSYNEQF